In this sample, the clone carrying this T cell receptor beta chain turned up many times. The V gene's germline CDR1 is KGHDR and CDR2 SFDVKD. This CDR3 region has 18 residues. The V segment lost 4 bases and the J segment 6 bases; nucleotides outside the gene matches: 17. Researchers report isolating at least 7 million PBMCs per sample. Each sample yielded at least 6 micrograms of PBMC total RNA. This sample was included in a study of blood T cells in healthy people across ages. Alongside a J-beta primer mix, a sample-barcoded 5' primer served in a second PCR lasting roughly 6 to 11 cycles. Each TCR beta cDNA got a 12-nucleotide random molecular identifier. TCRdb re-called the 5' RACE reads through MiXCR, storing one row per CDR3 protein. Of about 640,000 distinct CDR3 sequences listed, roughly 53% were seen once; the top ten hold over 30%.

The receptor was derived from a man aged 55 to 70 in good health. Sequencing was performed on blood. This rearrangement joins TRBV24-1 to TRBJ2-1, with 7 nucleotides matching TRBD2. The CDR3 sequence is CATSEGGRGGWGFNEQFF. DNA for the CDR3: TGTGCCACCAGTGAGGGTGGGAGGGGCGGATGGGGCTTCAATGAGCAGTTCTTC.